A selection of T cell receptor beta chains follows, all from one sample in a study of cytomegalovirus exposure and HLA in healthy donors. Profiled with immunoSEQ multiplex PCR; TCRdb holds only in-frame clones, not every one. The sample consists of 95,000 to 100,000 clones, roughly 74% of them appearing once. The sample comprised PBMCs. These receptors all come from a woman aged 40 to 50 in good health and CMV-seronegative. CDR3s include the opening cysteine and the closing phenylalanine or tryptophan. D genes are given only for firm matches. Clone size, where shown, is once, few, many, or a class for clones that have expanded.

.,TRBJ2-3,.,TRBV19,TGTGCCAGTACTATCCGAGGCACAGATACGCAGTATTTT,CASTIRGTDTQYF
.,TRBJ2-7,.,TRBV12-5,TGTGCTAGTGGTTTCGGGGGTTGGTACGAGCAGTACTTC,CASGFGGWYEQYF
.,TRBJ2-2,.,TRBV9,TGTGCCAGCAGCCCCAGACAGGCTAACACCGGGGAGCTGTTTTTT,CASSPRQANTGELFF
.,TRBJ2-2,.,TRBV2,TGTGCCAGCAGTGACCGAGCCTCGAACACCGGGGAGCTGTTTTTT,CASSDRASNTGELFF
.,TRBJ2-7,TRBD2,TRBV5-4,TGTGCCAGCAGCAACGGGACTAGAAATCACGAGCAGTACTTC,CASSNGTRNHEQYF
.,TRBJ2-7,TRBD1,TRBV5-4,TGTGCCACTTATGGGACAGGGTCCTCCTACGAGCAGTACTTC,CATYGTGSSYEQYF
.,TRBJ1-5,.,TRBV7-9,TGTGCCAGCAGCTTAGCTTTAGGTGACAGTGCGGATCAGCCCCAGCATTTT,CASSLALGDSADQPQHF
.,TRBJ2-7,.,TRBV6-4,TGTGCCAGCAGTGACTCTATCTTCGCCTACGAGCAGTACTTC,CASSDSIFAYEQYF
.,TRBJ1-1,.,TRBV5-1,TGCGCCAGCAGCTCGCCCGGACAGCCTGAAGCTTTCTTT,CASSSPGQPEAFF
.,TRBJ2-1,TRBD2,TRBV14,TGTGCCAGCAGCCAAACAGCGGGAGGCTACAATGAGCAGTTCTTC,CASSQTAGGYNEQFF
.,TRBJ2-3,.,TRBV15,TGTGCCACCAGCAAATCCACTCTGGATACGCAGTATTTT,CATSKSTLDTQYF
.,TRBJ2-2,TRBD1,TRBV4-3,TGCGCCAGCAGCCAAGAGGGGACAGGGGCCGGGGAGCTGTTTTTT,CASSQEGTGAGELFF
.,TRBJ2-7,TRBD2,TRBV11-2,TGTGCCAGCAGCCCTAGCGGGAGAAATAACGAGCAGTACTTC,CASSPSGRNNEQYF
.,TRBJ2-7,.,TRBV6-1,TGTGCCAGCAGCTTAGGACAGACTACCTACGAGCAGTACTTC,CASSLGQTTYEQYF
.,TRBJ2-3,TRBD2,TRBV29-1,TGCAGCGTTGAGCCCGGGGCGGGGGGGCCTAATACGCAGTATTTT,CSVEPGAGGPNTQYF
.,TRBJ2-7,TRBD1,TRBV15,TGTGCCACCAGCAGAGTTGGACAGGGAAGTTACGAGCAGTACTTC,CATSRVGQGSYEQYF
.,TRBJ2-7,TRBD1,TRBV5-1,TGCGCCAGCAGCTGGGAACAGGGGATCTACGAGCAGTACTTC,CASSWEQGIYEQYF
.,TRBJ2-7,TRBD1,TRBV4-3,TGCGCCAGCAGCCAAGATCTGACAGGGAGCTCCTACGAGCAGTACTTC,CASSQDLTGSSYEQYF
.,TRBJ1-2,TRBD1,TRBV15,TGTGCCACCAGCGGCACCGGGACAGTCCGCTTCTACACCTTC,CATSGTGTVRFYTF
.,TRBJ2-7,TRBD1,TRBV2,TGTGCCAGCAGTCCTTGGGGACAGGGGGTTTTCGAGCAGTACTTC,CASSPWGQGVFEQYF
.,TRBJ1-5,.,TRBV19,TGTGCCAGTAAGACACAGGGTATTGGCAATCAGCCCCAGCATTTT,CASKTQGIGNQPQHF
few,TRBJ2-7,.,TRBV1,TGCACCAGCAGCCGAGGTTTCGAGCAGTACTTC,CTSSRGFEQYF
.,TRBJ2-7,TRBD1,TRBV5-1,TGCGCCAGCAGCGAAGGACAGGGACTGTACGAGCAGTACTTC,CASSEGQGLYEQYF
.,TRBJ2-7,.,TRBV6-1,TGTGCCAGCAGTGTAGGGGGGGCCTACGAGCAGTACTTC,CASSVGGAYEQYF
.,TRBJ2-3,.,TRBV5-1,TGCGCCAGCAGCTTGGAGGGACACGCTAGCACAGATACGCAGTATTTT,CASSLEGHASTDTQYF
.,TRBJ2-7,TRBD1,TRBV18,TGTGCCAGCTCATTTACCGGGACAGGGGTTTCCTACGAGCAGTACTTC,CASSFTGTGVSYEQYF
once,TRBJ2-3,TRBD2,TRBV19,TGTGCCAGTAGTAGCGGGACTATAACCACAGATACGCAGTATTTT,CASSSGTITTDTQYF
few,TRBJ1-5,.,TRBV19,TGTGCCAGTAGTATAGTGGGCGCCGTGAATCAGCCCCAGCATTTT,CASSIVGAVNQPQHF
few,TRBJ2-1,.,TRBV5-1,TGCGCCAGCAGCTTGGTACCAGGGCTTGGTTTCAATGAGCAGTTCTTC,CASSLVPGLGFNEQFF
few,TRBJ1-2,TRBD1,TRBV6-1,TGTGCCAGCAGTGAAGGGACAGGGGGCGACTATGGCTACACCTTC,CASSEGTGGDYGYTF
once,TRBJ1-5,.,TRBV5-4,TGTGCCAGCAGCTTAGGGGGTGGCAATCAGCCCCAGCATTTT,CASSLGGGNQPQHF
.,TRBJ1-1,.,TRBV21-1,TGTGCCAGCAGCAAAGCGCTGACGGGAATGAACACTGAAGCTTTCTTT,CASSKALTGMNTEAFF
once,TRBJ2-5,TRBD2,TRBV7-9,TGTGCCAGCACCCGGGGGGGGTCGGTCCAAGAGACCCAGTACTTC,CASTRGGSVQETQYF
few,TRBJ2-5,TRBD2,TRBV5-1,TGCGCCAGCAGCTTGGTGGCTAGCGGGGGGAACCGGGCGACCCAGTACTTC,CASSLVASGGNRATQYF
.,TRBJ2-1,.,TRBV19,TGTGCCAGTAGTAACGGGTTGTCCTACAATGAGCAGTTCTTC,CASSNGLSYNEQFF
.,TRBJ2-3,TRBD2,TRBV19,TGTGCCAGTAGCACTAGCGGGAGGGGGGATACGCAGTATTTT,CASSTSGRGDTQYF
once,TRBJ2-7,.,TRBV7-2,TGTGCCAGCCCAGGAGTCCCCAGGGACTTCTCCTACGAGCAGTACTTC,CASPGVPRDFSYEQYF
.,TRBJ2-3,.,TRBV21-1,TGTGCCAGCAGCTTTCACGGACAGCGTGCAGATACGCAGTATTTT,CASSFHGQRADTQYF
.,TRBJ2-7,.,TRBV5-6,TGTGCCAGCACCGCTGGGAGGGAGCAGTACTTC,CASTAGREQYF
once,TRBJ2-3,TRBD2,TRBV19,TGTGCCAGTGGACTAGCGGGGGGGCCAGGGGATACGCAGTATTTT,CASGLAGGPGDTQYF
once,TRBJ2-5,TRBD2,TRBV19,TGTGCCAGTAGTATGCGGGCTAGCGGGAGTCGGAGGGAGACCCAGTACTTC,CASSMRASGSRRETQYF
.,TRBJ2-7,TRBD2,TRBV19,TGTGCCAGTAGTATCTCGGCTAGCGGACCCTACGAGCAGTACTTC,CASSISASGPYEQYF
.,TRBJ1-1,.,TRBV9,TGTGCCAGCAGCGTAGAGGGAGGGCTGAACACTGAAGCTTTCTTT,CASSVEGGLNTEAFF
.,TRBJ1-4,.,TRBV28,TGTGCCAGCAGTTTAACCGCGGGCACAACTAATGAAAAACTGTTTTTT,CASSLTAGTTNEKLFF